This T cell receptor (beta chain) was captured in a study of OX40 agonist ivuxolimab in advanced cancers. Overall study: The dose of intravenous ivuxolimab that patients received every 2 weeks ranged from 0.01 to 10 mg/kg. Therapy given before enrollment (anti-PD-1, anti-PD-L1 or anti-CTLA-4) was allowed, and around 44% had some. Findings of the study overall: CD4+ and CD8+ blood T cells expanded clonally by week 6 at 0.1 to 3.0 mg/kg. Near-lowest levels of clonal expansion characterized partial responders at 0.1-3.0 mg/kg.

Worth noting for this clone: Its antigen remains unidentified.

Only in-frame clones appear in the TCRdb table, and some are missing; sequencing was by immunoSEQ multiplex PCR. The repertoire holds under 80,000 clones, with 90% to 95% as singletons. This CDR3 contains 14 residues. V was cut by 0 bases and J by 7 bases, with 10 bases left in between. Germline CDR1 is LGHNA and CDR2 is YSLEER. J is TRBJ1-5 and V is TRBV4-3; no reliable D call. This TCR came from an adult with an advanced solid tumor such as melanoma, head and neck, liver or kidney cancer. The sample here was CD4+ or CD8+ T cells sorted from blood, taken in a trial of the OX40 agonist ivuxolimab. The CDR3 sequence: CASSQEGVGQPQHF. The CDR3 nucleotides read TGCGCCAGCAGCCAAGAAGGTGTGGGCCAGCCCCAGCATTTT.